Presented here are 14 T cell receptor beta chains from one specimen sequenced in a study of T cells in localized non-small cell lung cancer. Sequencing was performed with immunoSEQ multiplex PCR; in TCRdb, only in-frame clones are kept and a portion is missing. The sample includes some 38,000 clones, 86% of them seen just once. The sample here was peripheral blood mononuclear cells, taken before any cancer treatment. The receptors stem from a male donor aged 60 or older with stage II lung adenocarcinoma.

The chain couples TRBV5-1 to TRBJ1-3; D might be TRBD1 (6 bases). CDR1 SGHRS and CDR2 YFSETQ come from the germline V gene. Trimming stripped 1 base from V and 4 bases from J, with 12 bases between. The CDR3 totals 15 residues. CDR3 loop: CASSLLGQSGNTIYF. The CDR3 DNA reads as TGCGCCAGCAGCTTGTTAGGACAGAGCGGAAACACCATATATTTT. Full variable domain (remainder filled in from reference TRBV5-1 and TRBJ1-3): KAGVTQTPRYLIKTRGQQVTLSCSPISGHRSVSWYQQTPGQGLQFLFEYFSETQRNKGNFPGRFSGRQFSNSRSEMNVSTLELGDSALYLCASSLLGQSGNTIYFGEGSWLTVV.

This clone was seen more than once but under ten times. This CDR3 is CASSEQGFMNTEAFF. The DNA for the CDR3 is TGTGCCAGCAGTGAACAGGGCTTCATGAACACTGAAGCTTTCTTT. The chain joins TRBV2 to TRBJ1-1; TRBD1 might be the D (5 bases). Trimming took 2 bases from V and 0 from J, leaving 10 bases between them. This CDR3 region has 15 residues. Germline CDR1 is SNHLY and CDR2 is FYNNEI.

This clone was seen just once. This chain uses TRBV6-1 with TRBJ2-1, with TRBD2 matching over 7 bases. The germline gives CDR1 MNHNS, CDR2 SASEGT. This CDR3 has 13 residues. Germline trimming cut 5 bases from V and 6 bases from J; bases unmatched to any gene: 4. Here the CDR3 reads CASSWTRFNEQFF. In DNA, the CDR3 is TGTGCCAGCAGTTGGACTAGATTCAATGAGCAGTTCTTC.

This chain connects TRBV9 to TRBJ2-7; the match to TRBD2 covers 11 bases. Trimming at V came to 4 bases and at J to 4 bases, leaving 4 bases not matched to a gene. The CDR3 is made up of 14 amino acids. Germline V lookup: CDR1 SGDLS, CDR2 YYNGEE. The CDR3 sequence: CASSIGTSGYEQYF. The CDR3 DNA follows: TGTGCCAGCAGCATCGGGACTAGCGGTTACGAGCAGTACTTC.

The chain links TRBV11-2 to TRBJ2-3, with D perhaps being TRBD1 or TRBD2 (5 bases each). This CDR3 contains 13 residues. The germline gives CDR1 SGHAT, CDR2 FQNNGV. With 1 base removed from V and 12 bases from J, the gap between germline ends came to 14 bases. CDR3 loop: CASSLALRDPQYF. DNA for the CDR3: TGTGCCAGCAGCTTAGCCCTCCGGGACCCCCAGTATTTT.

The rearrangement links TRBV19 to TRBJ2-7; 8 nucleotides match TRBD2. CDR1 and CDR2 from the germline V gene are LNHDA and SQIVND (reference sequence). The junction had 13 bases not matched to a gene; V was cut back by 5 bases and J by 13 bases. CDR3 size: 13 residues. The CDR3 loop is CASSLSPGLVVYF. The CDR3 region has the DNA TGTGCCAGTAGTCTTTCACCGGGACTAGTGGTTTACTTC. Full variable domain (remainder filled in from reference TRBV19 and TRBJ2-7): DGGITQSPKYLFRKEGQNVTLSCEQNLNHDAMYWYRQDPGQGLRLIYYSQIVNDFQKGDIAEGYSVSREKKESFPLTVTSAQKNPTAFYLCASSLSPGLVVYFGPGTRLTVT.

This clone was seen a few times. The rearrangement joins TRBV2 to TRBJ1-2; D gene ambiguous. This CDR3 region has 12 residues. V was shortened by 6 bases and J by 4 bases, with 9 bases between the two germline ends. CDR1 and CDR2 from the germline V gene are SNHLY and FYNNEI. The CDR3 here is CASRRGFYGYTF. The CDR3, as DNA: TGTGCCAGCAGGAGAGGTTTCTATGGCTACACCTTC.

The chain combines TRBV5-1 with TRBJ2-2, with 7 bases fitting TRBD1. The CDR3 length is 15 residues. The ends lost 4 bases at V and 6 bases at J; junction bases unmatched: 9. CDR1 and CDR2 from the germline V gene are SGHRS and YFSETQ. CDR3 sequence: CASSARQGVAGELFF. In nucleotides, the CDR3 is TGCGCCAGCAGCGCCAGACAGGGTGTGGCCGGGGAGCTGTTTTTT.

This clone has a single count. CDR3 sequence reads: CASKNSGDGTGELFF. The CDR3 nucleotides are TGTGCCAGCAAAAATAGCGGAGACGGAACCGGGGAGCTGTTTTTT. This chain joins TRBV6-6 and TRBJ2-2; the D gene is possibly TRBD2 (6 bases). Trimming shortened V by 7 bases and J by 5 bases, and 17 bases separated the two germline ends. The CDR3 has 15 residues. Germline CDR1 MNHNY, CDR2 SVGAGI (reference sequence).

The chain links TRBV10-3 to TRBJ1-4, with D tentatively TRBD1 (6 bases). CDR3 length: 15 amino acids. V was pared by 6 bases and J by 0 bases, with 11 bases between. Germline CDR1 is ENHRY and CDR2 is SYGVKD. Written as DNA, the CDR3 is TGTGCCATCAGGAGGGACATCACAACTAATGAAAAACTGTTTTTT. This translates into CAIRRDITTNEKLFF.

This clone is a singleton in its sample. The V gene is TRBV6-5, the J gene TRBJ2-5; TRBD1 aligns across 8 bases. J lost 5 bases, V lost 4 bases, and 12 bases had no gene match. The CDR3 contains 16 residues. Germline CDR1 and CDR2: MNHEY and SVGAGI. This CDR3 reads CASSSPNRGNRETQYF. The CDR3 nucleotides read TGTGCCAGCAGTTCCCCGAACAGGGGGAATCGGGAGACCCAGTACTTC.

The chain couples TRBV7-9 to TRBJ2-1; 7 bases match TRBD1. CDR1 and CDR2 (germline): SEHNR, FQNEAQ (reference sequence). The CDR3 has 11 residues. Unmatched junction bases numbered 6, after V lost 5 bases and J lost 14 bases. The CDR3 sequence: CASSLGQVEFF. CDR3 DNA: TGTGCCAGCAGCCTAGGACAGGTGGAGTTCTTC.

The chain employs TRBV28 and TRBJ1-1; D gene ambiguous. CDR1 MDHEN and CDR2 SYDVKM come from the germline V gene. This CDR3 has 12 residues. Trimming shortened V by 8 bases and J by 4 bases, and 11 bases separated the two germline ends. The DNA of the CDR3 is TGTGCCAGCTCGGGAGGGCTCACTGAAGCTTTCTTT. It specifies CASSGGLTEAFF.

This chain uses TRBV5-1 with TRBJ1-1; D not resolved. Trimming pared 0 bases from V and 5 bases from J, leaving 14 bases between. This CDR3 has 15 residues. Looked up from germline, CDR1 is SGHRS and CDR2 is YFSETQ. CDR3 loop: CASSLEPGQSTEAFF. The CDR3 DNA follows: TGCGCCAGCAGCTTGGAACCTGGGCAGTCGACTGAAGCTTTCTTT.